The sequence of this T cell receptor beta chain was determined in a study of response to subunit inactivated influenza vaccine. Regarding the study as a whole: A suggestion made by the authors is that each seasonal influenza vaccination recruits few new T cells.

Each CDR3 protein gets one entry after TCRdb re-called the RT-PCR reads with MiXCR. This sample carries 710,000 or so distinct CDR3 sequences, more than 15% of them seen once, and the ten largest clones take about 9.9%. This clonotype appeared a few times. Its antigen is unknown. This material consisted of PBMCs from blood, taken 12 days after vaccination. This sequence originates from a man aged 50-59 years who received an inactivated influenza vaccine.

The CDR3 is CASSGQGAIKETQYF. The CDR3 region has the DNA TGTGCCAGCAGTGGGCAGGGGGCTATCAAAGAGACCCAGTACTTC. The V and J genes are TRBV28 and TRBJ2-5; TRBD1 agrees at 8 bases. Trimming removed 5 bases from V and 3 bases from J; junction bases left unmatched: 8. Per the germline V gene, CDR1 is MDHEN and CDR2 is SYDVKM. CDR3 length equals 15 residues. The whole variable domain, filled in from reference TRBV28 and TRBJ2-5, reads DVKVTQSSRYLVKRTGEKVFLECVQDMDHENMFWYRQDPGLGLRLIYFSYDVKMKEKGDIPEGYSVSREKKERFSLILESASTNQTSMYLCASSGQGAIKETQYFGPGTRLLVL.